Listed here are 12 T cell receptor beta chains from one sample, sequenced in a study of shared clonotypes between healthy human individuals. This table comes from immunoSEQ multiplex PCR, and its TCRdb copy is limited to in-frame clones, with some not included. The sample consists of 2 million to 3 million clones, approximately 93% of them appearing once. Sequences were obtained from naive CD4+ T cells from PBMCs. Subset specified: CD45RA+ positively selected. These receptors were collected from a man in his late teens or twenties in good health. Some clones in this sample may be carry-over from other donors' samples.

The CDR3 protein is CASSAPSRDRYEQYF. CDR3 nucleotide sequence: TGTGCCAGCAGTGCCCCGTCCAGGGACCGCTACGAGCAGTACTTC. The chain uses TRBV27 and TRBJ2-7; D is perhaps TRBD1 or TRBD2 (5 bases each). The germline CDR1 and CDR2 sequences are MNHEY and SMNVEV (reference sequence). Trimming removed 5 bases at V and 3 bases at J, with 17 bases between. CDR3 size: 15 residues.

The chain combines TRBV27 with TRBJ2-7; a possible D gene is TRBD1 (6 bases). Germline loops: CDR1 MNHEY, CDR2 SMNVEV (reference sequence). V lost 5 bases and J 6 bases, leaving 14 bases between the germline ends. The CDR3 sequence is 13 residues long. The CDR3 spells CASSPSRGGEQYF. CDR3 nucleotides: TGTGCCAGCAGTCCCAGTCGAGGGGGCGAGCAGTACTTC.

The chain couples TRBV28 to TRBJ2-1; 8 nucleotides agree with TRBD1. The length of the CDR3 is 13 residues. Germline values: CDR1 MDHEN, CDR2 SYDVKM. Germline trimming cut 6 bases from V and 7 bases from J; bases unmatched to any gene: 5. CDR3 loop: CASRLWTGNEQFF. Here the CDR3 DNA reads TGTGCCAGCAGACTATGGACAGGGAATGAGCAGTTCTTC. The full variable domain, in which reference TRBV28 and TRBJ2-1 provide the parts outside the CDR3, is DVKVTQSSRYLVKRTGEKVFLECVQDMDHENMFWYRQDPGLGLRLIYFSYDVKMKEKGDIPEGYSVSREKKERFSLILESASTNQTSMYLCASRLWTGNEQFFGPGTRLTVL.

The chain has TRBV28 and TRBJ1-2; 8 bases are shared with TRBD1. Germline lookup yields CDR1 MDHEN and CDR2 SYDVKM. V lost 1 base and J lost 8; bases outside the gene matches: 6. The CDR3 is 14 residues long. CDR3 bases: TGTGCCAGCAGTTTATATGGCAGGGGGCAAGGCTACACCTTC. It is translated as CASSLYGRGQGYTF.

The rearrangement joins TRBV2 to TRBJ2-5; 10 bases are a match to TRBD1. The CDR3 length is 18 residues. Germline CDR1 and CDR2: SNHLY and FYNNEI. The ends lost 9 bases at V and 4 bases at J; junction bases unmatched: 20. DNA for the CDR3: TGTGCCAGTTCTACTCCGTCCTGGTGGGACAGGGGAGGAGAGACCCAGTACTTC. This encodes CASSTPSWWDRGGETQYF.

CDR3 nucleotide sequence: TGTGCCATCAGGCCGACTAGCGACTCCTACAATGAGCAGTTCTTC. Its translation: CAIRPTSDSYNEQFF. The V call is TRBV10-3, the J call TRBJ2-1, with TRBD2 matching 8 bases. The ends lost 6 bases at V and 0 bases at J; junction bases unmatched: 4. Germline-derived CDR1 and CDR2 are ENHRY and SYGVKD. This CDR3 region has 15 residues.

CDR3 amino acids: CASSGASQYF. As DNA, the CDR3 is TGTGCCAGCAGTGGGGCCAGTCAATACTTC. This rearrangement joins TRBV28 to TRBJ2-7; tentatively, D is TRBD1 (5 bases). There are 10 residues in the CDR3. Trimming shortened V by 5 bases and J by 13 bases, and 12 bases separated the two germline ends. Germline CDR1 MDHEN, CDR2 SYDVKM.

This rearrangement joins TRBV27 to TRBJ2-2; perhaps TRBD1 as D (6 bases). V dropped 5 bases and J dropped 9 bases, with 28 bases sitting between them. The germline V gene has CDR1 MNHEY and CDR2 SMNVEV (reference sequence). This CDR3 spans 18 amino acids. CDR3 protein: CASSPFSYVGQWHRELFF. The CDR3 bases are TGTGCCAGCAGTCCCTTCAGTTACGTAGGACAGTGGCACAGGGAGCTGTTTTTT.

This sequence joins TRBV6-5 and TRBJ2-1; 9 nucleotides align to TRBD2. With V trimmed by 5 bases and J by 9 bases, 11 bases remained unmatched. The CDR3 totals 15 residues. CDR1 and CDR2 (germline): MNHEY, SVGAGI. CDR3 bases: TGTGCCAGCAGTCCATCTAAGGGACTAGCTATTGAGCAGTTCTTC. Its protein is CASSPSKGLAIEQFF.

The chain links TRBV6-6 to TRBJ2-3, with 8 bases identical to TRBD2. The V gene end was trimmed by 8 bases and the J gene end by 3 bases; junction bases not matched to a gene: 4. Germline CDR1 MNHNY, CDR2 SVGAGI (reference sequence). This CDR3 has 13 residues. The CDR3 region has the DNA TGTGCCAGCCAGCGGGAGATAACAGATACGCAGTATTTT. As protein: CASQREITDTQYF.

V is TRBV7-9 and J is TRBJ1-6; a possible D gene is TRBD1 (6 bases). With 3 bases removed from V and 3 bases from J, the gap between germline ends came to 12 bases. Germline assignment: CDR1 SEHNR and CDR2 FQNEAQ (reference sequence). The CDR3 is 16 residues long. The CDR3 DNA follows: TGTGCCAGCAGCTTTGCCGGGACAAACTATAATTCACCCCTCCACTTT. Residues: CASSFAGTNYNSPLHF.

This clone came up once. The rearrangement joins TRBV5-1 to TRBJ2-7, with no clear D. Trimming removed 3 bases from V and 1 base from J, with 11 bases in between. CDR1 is SGHRS, CDR2 YFSETQ, per germline. The CDR3 totals 14 residues. This CDR3 reads CASSSQGGSYEQYF. The CDR3 bases are TGCGCCAGCAGCTCACAAGGCGGTTCCTACGAGCAGTACTTC. Full variable domain (outside the CDR3, taken from reference TRBV5-1 and TRBJ2-7): KAGVTQTPRYLIKTRGQQVTLSCSPISGHRSVSWYQQTPGQGLQFLFEYFSETQRNKGNFPGRFSGRQFSNSRSEMNVSTLELGDSALYLCASSSQGGSYEQYFGPGTRLTVT.